This T cell receptor (beta chain) was observed in a study of memory CD4+ T cells and cytomegalovirus serostatus. The table came from immunoSEQ multiplex PCR; TCRdb's copy has only in-frame clones and leaves some out. The table records nearly 50,000 clones, roughly 73% of them present only once. CDR3 length: 16 residues. Trimming left V 4 bases short and J 1 base short, with 12 bases between. CDR1 is SGDLS, CDR2 YYNGEE, per germline. The sort gate was single viable CD3+CD4+CD8-CD45RO+ cells for memory CD4+ T cells. The sequencing input was memory CD4+ T cells from blood. V is TRBV9 and J is TRBJ2-6; TRBD2 might be the D (5 bases). This TCR derives from an adult in good health and CMV-seronegative. CDR3 residues: CASSPGIGSGANVLTF. CDR3 nucleotides: TGTGCCAGCAGCCCCGGGATAGGGTCTGGGGCCAACGTCCTGACTTTC.